These 9 T cell receptor beta chains originate from one sample sequenced in a study of radiotherapy plus CTLA-4 blockade in lung cancer (dated by TCRdb to the late 2010s). Receptor amplification or capture employed the immunoSEQ multiplex PCR assay. The table comes from immuneACCESS by way of TCRdb, which keeps in-frame sequences with V and J called. Part of the clones is missing from these tables; in studies checked, under half for an unresolved V gene and the rest for unknown reasons. The sample table contains about 51,000 clones; only one count was recorded for 75% to 80% of them. The ten largest clones capture about 2.5% of the sample. The starting material was peripheral blood, obtained from a patient treated with radiotherapy plus ipilimumab. These receptors came from a human donor with non-small cell lung cancer whose response to radiotherapy plus ipilimumab could not be evaluated.

This rearrangement joins TRBV28 to TRBJ2-3, with TRBD2 identical over 8 bases. The J segment lost 4 bases and the V segment lost 6 bases, leaving 3 bases of the junction unmatched. The CDR3 extends over 13 amino acids. Germline lookup yields CDR1 MDHEN and CDR2 SYDVKM. CDR3: CASSGRGSDTQYF. CDR3 sequence (DNA): TGTGCCAGCAGCGGGAGGGGGTCAGATACGCAGTATTTT.

The rearrangement uses TRBV7-2 and TRBJ1-2; 8 bases align to TRBD1. The CDR3 is 13 amino acids. CDR1 and CDR2 (germline): SGHTA, FQGNSA. V lost 2 bases to trimming and J lost 7 bases; unmatched junction nucleotides: 3. CDR3 sequence: CASSLQGAGGYTF. CDR3 in DNA: TGTGCCAGCAGCTTACAGGGGGCTGGTGGCTACACCTTC.

The chain is built from TRBV6-4 and TRBJ2-7; 11 nucleotides agree with TRBD1. Germline V CDR1 and CDR2: MRHNA, SNTAGT. V shed 8 bases, J shed 5 bases, and the junction held 8 bases outside the gene matches. This CDR3 has 14 amino acids. The CDR3 region has the DNA TGTGCCAGCGGGAGGACAGGGGGCTGCGACGAGCAGTACTTC. Translating gives CASGRTGGCDEQYF.

CDR3 loop: CASSFGVYLQYF. DNA for the CDR3: TGTGCCAGCAGTTTCGGGGTGTACTTGCAGTACTTC. The chain carries TRBV28 and TRBJ2-7; D might be TRBD2 (5 bases). The CDR3 has 12 residues. Germline loops: CDR1 MDHEN, CDR2 SYDVKM. Deletions cut 3 bases from V and 9 bases from J, with 12 bases between. The full variable domain, completed using reference TRBV28 and TRBJ2-7, is DVKVTQSSRYLVKRTGEKVFLECVQDMDHENMFWYRQDPGLGLRLIYFSYDVKMKEKGDIPEGYSVSREKKERFSLILESASTNQTSMYLCASSFGVYLQYFGPGTRLTVT.

The chain uses TRBV7-2 and TRBJ2-7, with D unclear. The CDR3 is 13 residues long. The V end lost 4 bases, the J end lost 7 bases, and 14 bases lay between the germline ends. Germline assignment: CDR1 SGHTA and CDR2 FQGNSA. In DNA form, the CDR3 reads TGTGCCAGCAGCTCCGGGTTCGACGGGGAGCAGTACTTC. This codes for CASSSGFDGEQYF.

The J gene is TRBJ2-3, the V gene TRBV27; 10 nucleotides agree with TRBD1. Per germline, CDR1 MNHEY and CDR2 SMNVEV (reference sequence). After removal of 8 bases from V and 3 bases from J, the junction contained 5 bases not matched to a gene. CDR3 length: 14 residues. The CDR3 reads CASRGDRGTDTQYF. The DNA of the CDR3 is TGTGCCAGCCGGGGGGACAGGGGAACAGATACGCAGTATTTT.

This sequence joins TRBV28 and TRBJ1-2, with D perhaps TRBD1 (5 bases). This CDR3 contains 12 residues. V lost 4 bases to trimming and J lost 4 bases, with 7 bases between them. Germline lookup yields CDR1 MDHEN and CDR2 SYDVKM. CDR3 nucleotides: TGTGCCAGCAGTTCAGGGTCCTATGGCTACACCTTC. Its translation: CASSSGSYGYTF.

The V and J genes are TRBV7-9 and TRBJ1-1; TRBD1 agrees at 8 bases. After removal of 5 bases from V and 11 bases from J, the junction contained 10 bases not matched to a gene. Germline lookup yields CDR1 SEHNR and CDR2 FQNEAQ (reference sequence). This CDR3 is 13 amino acids long. CDR3 nucleotide sequence: TGTGCCAGCAGCCCAGGACAGGGCGAGGGGGCTTTCTTT. Protein product: CASSPGQGEGAFF.

The chain carries TRBV11-2 and TRBJ2-2; perhaps TRBD2 as D (5 bases). The V end lost 2 bases, the J end lost 1 base, and 11 bases lay between the germline ends. Germline CDR1 reads SGHAT; CDR2 reads FQNNGV. The CDR3 is 16 amino acids. The CDR3, as DNA: TGTGCCAGCAGCTTAACTGGACGGGAGAACACCGGGGAGCTGTTTTTT. This gives the protein CASSLTGRENTGELFF.